Listed below are T cell receptor beta chains from one sample, sequenced in a study of shared clonotypes between healthy human individuals. Produced via immunoSEQ multiplex PCR; TCRdb's table is partial and in-frame only. The sample contains some 2,000,000 clones, around 95% of which appear only once. The sample was naive CD4+ T cells sorted from blood. All receptors derive from a man aged 18 to 30 in good health. Both conserved end residues are part of each CDR3. The D gene is left open where the match is weak. Clone sizes are given selectively: once, few, many, or a class where the clone is expanded.

V: TRBV6-5
size: NA
J: TRBJ1-2
D: NA
DNA: TGTGCCAGCAGTTATTTGACAGCAGCTAACTATGGCTACACCTTC
CDR3: CASSYLTAANYGYTF

V: TRBV10-2
size: few
J: TRBJ2-7
D: TRBD1
DNA: TGCGCCAGCAGTGGGGGTACAGGGGGCTCCTACGAGCAGTACTTC
CDR3: CASSGGTGGSYEQYF

V: TRBV11-2
size: once
J: TRBJ1-6
D: NA
DNA: TGTGCCAGCAGCCCTCAGGGGAATAATTCACCCCTCCACTTT
CDR3: CASSPQGNNSPLHF

V: TRBV10-3
size: once
J: TRBJ2-4
D: NA
DNA: TGTGCCATCAGTGAGTCGGCAGGTAGGAGCGGAAACATTCAGTACTTC
CDR3: CAISESAGRSGNIQYF

V: TRBV2
size: NA
J: TRBJ1-1
D: NA
DNA: TGTGCCAGCGCGGGACAAAAGAACACTGAAGCTTTCTTT
CDR3: CASAGQKNTEAFF

V: TRBV10-3
size: NA
J: TRBJ2-6
D: NA
DNA: TGTGCCATCAGTCCTGGGGCCAACGTCCTGACTTTC
CDR3: CAISPGANVLTF

V: TRBV7-8
size: NA
J: TRBJ1-2
D: TRBD1
DNA: TGTGCCAGCACCTTAGGGACAGGGGGCGCGCCCGGCTACACCTTC
CDR3: CASTLGTGGAPGYTF

V: TRBV19
size: NA
J: TRBJ1-1
D: NA
DNA: TGTGCCAGTAGTCGGGAGGGGCAGGACACTGAAGCTTTCTTT
CDR3: CASSREGQDTEAFF

V: TRBV5-1
size: NA
J: TRBJ1-4
D: TRBD1
DNA: TGCGCCAGCAGCTTAACGGGACAGGGCGCAACTAATGAAAAACTGTTTTTT
CDR3: CASSLTGQGATNEKLFF

V: TRBV19
size: NA
J: TRBJ1-5
D: NA
DNA: TGTGCCAGTAGTAGGGGGGCGAGCAATCAGCCCCAGCATTTT
CDR3: CASSRGASNQPQHF

V: TRBV6-1
size: NA
J: TRBJ1-1
D: NA
DNA: TGTGCCAGCAGTCGGGGGGGGACCCCAGAAGCTTTCTTT
CDR3: CASSRGGTPEAFF

V: TRBV5-5
size: NA
J: TRBJ1-1
D: NA
DNA: TGTGCCAGCAGCATGGGAGCGAACACTGAAGCTTTCTTT
CDR3: CASSMGANTEAFF

V: TRBV19
size: once
J: TRBJ1-2
D: NA
DNA: TGTGCCAGTGCCTGGGGCGCGGACTATGGCTACACCTTC
CDR3: CASAWGADYGYTF

V: TRBV5-6
size: NA
J: TRBJ2-7
D: TRBD1
DNA: TGTGCCAGCAGCCCGACCGGACAGGGGCCAGGCTCCTACGAGCAGTACTTC
CDR3: CASSPTGQGPGSYEQYF

V: TRBV9
size: NA
J: TRBJ1-3
D: NA
DNA: TGTGCCAGCAGCGTAGGTCAGGCTATAAACACCATATATTTT
CDR3: CASSVGQAINTIYF

V: TRBV5-1
size: NA
J: TRBJ2-5
D: NA
DNA: TGCGCCAGCAGCCAGGACACGGGGAAAGAGACCCAGTACTTC
CDR3: CASSQDTGKETQYF

V: TRBV5-4
size: NA
J: TRBJ2-4
D: NA
DNA: TGTGCCAGCAGCCCGGGGTGGGTTTTGGGAAACATTCAGTACTTC
CDR3: CASSPGWVLGNIQYF

V: TRBV6-6
size: NA
J: TRBJ1-6
D: NA
DNA: TGTGCCAGCGGGCAGAGCTCCTATAATTCACCCCTCCACTTT
CDR3: CASGQSSYNSPLHF

V: TRBV10-2
size: NA
J: TRBJ2-3
D: TRBD2
DNA: TGCGCCAGCATAGGGACTAGCGGCACAGATACGCAGTATTTT
CDR3: CASIGTSGTDTQYF

V: TRBV15
size: NA
J: TRBJ2-2
D: TRBD2
DNA: TGTGCCACCAGCAGACTACCGGGACTAGCGGCACCCGGGGAGCTGTTTTTT
CDR3: CATSRLPGLAAPGELFF

V: TRBV5-1
size: NA
J: TRBJ2-3
D: TRBD2
DNA: TGCGCCAGCAGCCCCCTCCGGACTAGCGGGAGGGGTTCAAGCACAGATACGCAGTATTTT
CDR3: CASSPLRTSGRGSSTDTQYF

V: TRBV5-6
size: NA
J: TRBJ1-6
D: TRBD1
DNA: TGTGCCAGCAGACCGGGACAGGATAATTCACCCCTCCACTTT
CDR3: CASRPGQDNSPLHF

V: TRBV5-1
size: once
J: TRBJ1-1
D: NA
DNA: TGCGCCAGCAGCTTAAACCTGAGAGTCACTGAAGCTTTCTTT
CDR3: CASSLNLRVTEAFF

V: TRBV2
size: NA
J: TRBJ1-6
D: TRBD1
DNA: TGTGCCAGCAGTCTACAGGGGAATTCACCCCTCCACTTT
CDR3: CASSLQGNSPLHF

V: TRBV6-7
size: NA
J: TRBJ1-4
D: TRBD1
DNA: TGTGCCAGCAGTTACTCCCCCGGGGACAGGGGTAATGAAAAACTGTTTTTT
CDR3: CASSYSPGDRGNEKLFF

V: TRBV6-5
size: NA
J: TRBJ2-1
D: TRBD1
DNA: TGTGCCAGCAGTTACCGACAGGGGGATCCCTACAATGAGCAGTTCTTC
CDR3: CASSYRQGDPYNEQFF

V: TRBV10-3
size: NA
J: TRBJ2-3
D: NA
DNA: TGTGCCATCAGTGGGGGGGATAGCACAGATACGCAGTATTTT
CDR3: CAISGGDSTDTQYF

V: TRBV18
size: NA
J: TRBJ2-3
D: TRBD1
DNA: TGTGCCAGCTCGCAAGGGACAGAAGCCGAGTATTTT
CDR3: CASSQGTEAEYF

V: TRBV5-5
size: NA
J: TRBJ1-6
D: NA
DNA: TGTGCCAGCAGCTTTTTGGGCGCCGGATCACCCCTCCACTTT
CDR3: CASSFLGAGSPLHF

V: TRBV6-5
size: NA
J: TRBJ2-5
D: NA
DNA: TGTGCCAGCAGCCGCACCCGCCTTGGGGAGACCCAGTACTTC
CDR3: CASSRTRLGETQYF

V: TRBV9
size: NA
J: TRBJ2-1
D: TRBD2
DNA: TGTGCCAGCAGCCAGAGCGGGGGTGAGCAGTTCTTC
CDR3: CASSQSGGEQFF

V: TRBV10-3
size: NA
J: TRBJ2-5
D: NA
DNA: TGTGCCATCAGTGTGAGGGACGGGTTCAAAGAGACCCAGTACTTC
CDR3: CAISVRDGFKETQYF

V: TRBV5-4
size: NA
J: TRBJ1-1
D: NA
DNA: TGTGCCAGCAGCCCTAGACAGGAGAACACTGAAGCTTTCTTT
CDR3: CASSPRQENTEAFF

V: TRBV7-9
size: NA
J: TRBJ2-7
D: TRBD2
DNA: TGTGCCAGCAGCATGGGAGTAGCGGGAGGGCCTAGCTACGAGCAGTACTTC
CDR3: CASSMGVAGGPSYEQYF

V: TRBV6-5
size: NA
J: TRBJ1-1
D: TRBD1
DNA: TGTGCCAGCAGTTACTGGACAGGGTCTGAAGCTTTCTTT
CDR3: CASSYWTGSEAFF

V: TRBV6-6
size: NA
J: TRBJ1-2
D: NA
DNA: TGTGCCAGCAGCCCCCCGGGAGGGGTGGATGGCTACACCTTC
CDR3: CASSPPGGVDGYTF

V: TRBV11-3
size: NA
J: TRBJ2-1
D: TRBD2
DNA: TGTGCCAGCAGCTTAGAAGGAGGGACTAGCGGTGAGCAGTTCTTC
CDR3: CASSLEGGTSGEQFF

V: TRBV7-9
size: NA
J: TRBJ2-2
D: NA
DNA: TGTGCCAGCAGCTTAGTTTTCCGCACCGGGGAGCTGTTTTTT
CDR3: CASSLVFRTGELFF

V: TRBV6-1
size: NA
J: TRBJ2-7
D: TRBD2
DNA: TGTGCCAGCAGGGGAAGCGGGGGGGCCTTGGGCGAGCAGTACTTC
CDR3: CASRGSGGALGEQYF

V: TRBV5-6
size: NA
J: TRBJ1-5
D: NA
DNA: TGTGCCAGCAGCCGCCGCAGCACTCAGAATCAGCCCCAGCATTTT
CDR3: CASSRRSTQNQPQHF